Listed here are 32 T cell receptor beta chains from one sample, sequenced in a study of siplizumab effects on memory and regulatory T cells. The data were produced by immunoSEQ multiplex PCR, yet TCRdb's version contains in-frame clones alone and is incomplete. The table includes over 65,000 clones, 93% detected once. Material: CD8+ T cells sorted from blood. The receptors stem from a human donor in good health.

The chain recombines TRBV5-1 with TRBJ2-1; 9 bases are shared with TRBD2. V gave up 6 bases and J gave up 4 bases; unmatched junction bases: 5. The CDR3 length is 14 residues. The V gene's germline CDR1 is SGHRS and CDR2 YFSETQ. The CDR3 coding sequence is TGCGCCAGCATGACGAGCGGGGGGTACAATGAGCAGTTCTTC. This encodes CASMTSGGYNEQFF.

The chain recombines TRBV5-4 with TRBJ2-2; no definite D call. V was clipped by 1 base and J by 7 bases, with 5 bases between them. The CDR3 spans 12 residues. The germline gives CDR1 SGHNT, CDR2 YYREEE (reference sequence). The DNA of the CDR3 is TGTGCCAGCAGCTTGTTTATCGGGGAGCTGTTTTTT. Encoded protein: CASSLFIGELFF. Combining the CDR3 with reference TRBV5-4 and TRBJ2-2 gives the whole variable domain ETGVTQSPTHLIKTRGQQVTLRCSSQSGHNTVSWYQQALGQGPQFIFQYYREEENGRGNFPPRFSGLQFPNYSSELNVNALELDDSALYLCASSLFIGELFFGEGSRLTVL.

CDR3 in amino acids: CASSSPEETQYF. The CDR3 nucleotides are TGTGCCAGCAGTTCCCCGGAGGAGACCCAGTACTTC. The chain uses TRBV11-2 and TRBJ2-5; D gene unclear. In germline, CDR1 is SGHAT, CDR2 FQNNGV. The CDR3 has 12 amino acids. The germline V and J ends were trimmed by 6 bases and 5 bases, with 10 bases remaining between them.

This rearrangement joins TRBV27 to TRBJ1-1, with 7 bases aligning to TRBD1. V lost 7 bases to trimming and J lost 4 bases; unmatched junction nucleotides: 9. This CDR3 has 14 residues. Germline CDR1 is MNHEY and CDR2 is SMNVEV (reference sequence). CDR3: CASIRTGAATEAFF. Written as DNA, the CDR3 is TGTGCCAGCATCCGAACAGGGGCGGCCACTGAAGCTTTCTTT.

The chain carries TRBV7-8 and TRBJ2-3; TRBD2 is a possible D gene (6 bases). The V end lost 5 bases, the J end lost 2 bases, and 14 bases lay between the germline ends. Germline loops: CDR1 SGHVS, CDR2 FQNEAQ. This CDR3 contains 15 residues. The CDR3 loop reads CASSPPTRTTDTQYF. CDR3 nucleotide sequence: TGTGCCAGCAGCCCCCCGACTAGAACCACAGATACGCAGTATTTT. The variable domain in full, completed from reference TRBV7-8 and TRBJ2-3, reads GAGVSQSPRYKVAKRGQDVALRCDPISGHVSLFWYQQALGQGPEFLTYFQNEAQLDKSGLPSDRFFAERPEGSVSTLKIQRTQQEDSAVYLCASSPPTRTTDTQYFGPGTRLTVL.

V is TRBV15 and J is TRBJ2-3; D may be TRBD2 (6 bases). This CDR3 is 13 amino acids long. Per germline, CDR1 LNHNV and CDR2 YYDKDF (reference sequence). V lost 4 bases and J 3 bases, leaving 8 bases between the germline ends. CDR3 region: CATSTGSTDTQYF. CDR3 coding DNA: TGTGCCACCAGCACCGGGAGTACAGATACGCAGTATTTT.

The V call is TRBV14, the J call TRBJ2-5; tentative D call: TRBD1 (6 bases). The CDR3 is 13 amino acids. Trimming took off 1 base at V and 3 bases at J, with 6 bases between the two ends. Germline assignment: CDR1 SGHDN and CDR2 FVKESK. The CDR3 is CASSQGTEETQYF. The CDR3 nucleotides are TGTGCCAGCAGCCAAGGGACAGAAGAGACCCAGTACTTC. Using reference TRBV14 and TRBJ2-5 for the parts outside the CDR3, the full variable domain is EAGVTQFPSHSVIEKGQTVTLRCDPISGHDNLYWYRRVMGKEIKFLLHFVKESKQDESGMPNNRFLAERTGGTYSTLKVQPAELEDSGVYFCASSQGTEETQYFGPGTRLLVL.

This clone was detected only once. V and J are TRBV4-3 and TRBJ2-1; tentatively, D is TRBD2 (5 bases). V was pared by 0 bases and J by 9 bases, with 12 bases between. CDR3 length: 14 residues. The germline gives CDR1 LGHNA, CDR2 YSLEER. CDR3 amino acids: CASSQDRSEGEQFF. As DNA, the CDR3 is TGCGCCAGCAGCCAAGATCGGTCAGAGGGTGAGCAGTTCTTC.

The chain couples TRBV7-9 to TRBJ1-5; 7 bases are shared with TRBD1. CDR3 size: 15 residues. CDR1 and CDR2 (germline): SEHNR, FQNEAQ (reference sequence). V dropped 5 bases and J dropped 2; count of bases not matched to a gene: 6. The CDR3 region is CASSAAGGGNQPQHF. The CDR3 DNA reads as TGTGCCAGCAGCGCCGCAGGGGGAGGCAATCAGCCCCAGCATTTT.

V usage is TRBV5-1 and J usage is TRBJ1-3; D not certain. V was trimmed by 4 bases and J by 0 bases, leaving 8 bases between them. The germline V gene has CDR1 SGHRS and CDR2 YFSETQ. The CDR3 extends over 14 amino acids. CDR3 sequence reads: CASSADNSGNTIYF. The CDR3, as DNA: TGCGCCAGCAGCGCCGACAACTCTGGAAACACCATATATTTT.

CDR3 sequence (DNA): TGTGCCAGCAGCCAAGATCTTCTAGCGGGGTCCTCCTCTGGGGCCAACGTCCTGACTTTC. Its protein is CASSQDLLAGSSSGANVLTF. This rearrangement joins TRBV4-2 to TRBJ2-6; TRBD2 aligns across 9 bases. The V and J ends lost 0 bases and 0 bases, in that order; junction bases with no gene match: 9. CDR3 length: 20 amino acids. CDR1 is LGHNA, CDR2 YNFKEQ, per germline.

The chain carries TRBV7-3 and TRBJ2-3, with TRBD1 matching 9 bases. The CDR3 spans 14 residues. V dropped 5 bases and J dropped 1; count of bases not matched to a gene: 1. Per germline, CDR1 SGHTA and CDR2 FQGTGA. CDR3 amino acids: CASSRTGGTDTQYF. The CDR3 DNA sequence: TGTGCCAGCAGCCGGACAGGGGGCACAGATACGCAGTATTTT.

The V call is TRBV29-1, the J call TRBJ1-1; D unclear. Trimming took off 3 bases at V and 3 bases at J, with 5 bases between the two ends. Germline V gene sequence: CDR1 SQVTM, CDR2 ANQGSEA. The CDR3 contains 11 residues. This CDR3 is CSVDQYTEAFF. For the CDR3, the DNA is TGCAGCGTTGACCAATACACTGAAGCTTTCTTT.

J is TRBJ1-1 and V is TRBV11-2; 12 bases are shared with TRBD1. In germline, CDR1 is SGHAT, CDR2 FQNNGV. CDR3 length equals 17 residues. The trim removed 7 bases at V and 4 bases at J, leaving 13 bases unmatched. The CDR3 is CASNVFGTGGISTEAFF. CDR3 nucleotides: TGTGCCAGCAACGTCTTTGGGACAGGGGGCATTAGCACTGAAGCTTTCTTT.

This clone was observed once. The rearrangement joins TRBV6-1 to TRBJ2-7; D not resolved. Trimming removed 6 bases at V and 4 bases at J, with 10 bases between. Germline CDR1 is MNHNS and CDR2 is SASEGT. The CDR3 length is 12 residues. DNA for the CDR3: TGTGCCAGCAGGGCAGATAGTTACGAGCAGTACTTC. Translating it yields CASRADSYEQYF.

V and J are TRBV19 and TRBJ1-2, with no clear D. CDR1 and CDR2 from the germline V gene are LNHDA and SQIVND (reference sequence). The CDR3 has 14 amino acids. The V gene lost 9 bases and the J gene lost 6 bases, with 20 bases spanning the gap. The CDR3: CASSDGGVSNGYTF. The CDR3 DNA follows: TGTGCCAGCTCGGACGGCGGCGTTTCGAATGGCTACACCTTC.

The rearrangement joins TRBV13 to TRBJ2-5; no definite D call. The CDR3 covers 13 residues. CDR1 and CDR2 (germline): PRHDT, FYEKMQ (reference sequence). The V gene lost 7 bases and the J gene lost 3 bases, with 12 bases spanning the gap. The CDR3 region has the DNA TGTGCCAGCAAAAGAAACCCTGAAGAGACCCAGTACTTC. Protein product: CASKRNPEETQYF.

This rearrangement joins TRBV5-1 to TRBJ2-5; D might be TRBD1 (5 bases). The DNA end is more similar to TRBJ2-7, so the J call may be wrong. CDR3 length equals 14 residues. Germline values: CDR1 SGHRS, CDR2 YFSETQ. CDR3 protein: CASSSDNTGLEQYF. The CDR3 nucleotides read TGCGCCAGCAGCTCCGATAACACAGGTCTCGAGCAGTACTTC.

The chain is built from TRBV9 and TRBJ2-1; 9 bases are a match to TRBD1. The CDR3 totals 15 residues. With V trimmed by 4 bases and J by 8 bases, 10 bases remained unmatched. CDR1 is SGDLS, CDR2 YYNGEE, per germline. The DNA of the CDR3 is TGTGCCAGCAGCCCCGGGGGACAGGGAAGTGATGAGCAGTTCTTC. Translated, it gives CASSPGGQGSDEQFF.

This clone was observed once. The V call is TRBV19, the J call TRBJ1-5; a possible D gene is TRBD1 (6 bases). This CDR3 has 14 amino acids. V lost 7 bases and J lost 7, with 17 bases in between. Per germline, CDR1 LNHDA and CDR2 SQIVND (reference sequence). The CDR3 region has the DNA TGTGCCAGTACCGGTATGCAGGGGTGGCAGCCCCAGCATTTT. This gives the protein CASTGMQGWQPQHF. Combining the CDR3 with reference TRBV19 and TRBJ1-5 gives the whole variable domain DGGITQSPKYLFRKEGQNVTLSCEQNLNHDAMYWYRQDPGQGLRLIYYSQIVNDFQKGDIAEGYSVSREKKESFPLTVTSAQKNPTAFYLCASTGMQGWQPQHFGDGTRLSIL.

The chain has TRBV27 and TRBJ1-1; weak D call: TRBD1 (5 bases). Trimming left V 6 bases short and J 4 bases short, with 21 bases between. In germline, CDR1 is MNHEY, CDR2 SMNVEV (reference sequence). CDR3 size: 16 residues. DNA for the CDR3: TGTGCCAGCAGCATCGTGACGCCGACGGGGCTCACTGAAGCTTTCTTT. Protein sequence: CASSIVTPTGLTEAFF.

The J gene is TRBJ2-7, the V gene TRBV29-1, with 12 bases matching TRBD1. The CDR3 is 16 residues long. J gave up 0 bases and V 6 bases, and 9 bases lay outside the gene matches. Germline V CDR1 and CDR2: SQVTM, ANQGSEA. The CDR3 coding sequence is TGCAGCGTGGGACAGGGGGCGAAGAGAGGCTCCTACGAGCAGTACTTC. This translates into CSVGQGAKRGSYEQYF.

This chain joins TRBV29-1 and TRBJ2-1; the D gene is possibly TRBD2 (5 bases). Per the germline V gene, CDR1 is SQVTM and CDR2 is ANQGSEA. This CDR3 has 15 residues. Trimming cost V 0 bases and J 1 base, with 10 bases left between them. The CDR3 coding sequence is TGCAGCGTTGAAGATGGACGGGGTTCCTACAATGAGCAGTTCTTC. Translated: CSVEDGRGSYNEQFF.

The chain couples TRBV6-1 to TRBJ1-4; 12 nucleotides align to TRBD1. The CDR3 sequence is 20 residues long. J was trimmed by 3 bases and V by 1 base; bases with no gene match: 12. CDR1 is MNHNS and CDR2 is SASEGT in the germline V gene. Here the CDR3 reads CASSEGRGGQGAIANEKLFF. CDR3 nucleotide sequence: TGTGCCAGCAGTGAAGGTCGTGGGGGACAGGGGGCGATTGCTAATGAAAAACTGTTTTTT.

The chain employs TRBV5-4 and TRBJ2-2, with D hard to call. The CDR3 totals 12 residues. Germline loops: CDR1 SGHNT, CDR2 YYREEE (reference sequence). The ends were cut back, 1 base at V and 5 bases at J, with 3 bases in the middle. In DNA, the CDR3 is TGTGCCAGCAGCTTGCCTACCGGGGAGCTGTTTTTT. Translation gives CASSLPTGELFF.

V gene TRBV7-9 combines with J gene TRBJ2-7; the D gene could be TRBD1 or TRBD2 (6 bases each). The CDR3 totals 12 residues. V gave up 4 bases and J gave up 5 bases, with 9 bases separating them. Germline-derived CDR1 and CDR2 are SEHNR and FQNEAQ (reference sequence). DNA for the CDR3: TGTGCCAGCAGCTGGGGGGCCCACGAGCAGTACTTC. It specifies CASSWGAHEQYF. The variable domain in full, with the rest retrieved from reference TRBV7-9 and TRBJ2-7, is DTGVSQNPRHKITKRGQNVTFRCDPISEHNRLYWYRQTLGQGPEFLTYFQNEAQLEKSRLLSDRFSAERPKGSFSTLEIQRTEQGDSAMYLCASSWGAHEQYFGPGTRLTVT.

The chain links TRBV29-1 to TRBJ1-1; D possibly corresponds to TRBD1 (5 bases). This CDR3 region has 12 residues. In germline, CDR1 is SQVTM, CDR2 ANQGSEA. V lost 7 bases and J lost 2, with 11 bases in between. Here the CDR3 DNA reads TGCAGCGAAGCCGGGGGTAACACTGAAGCTTTCTTT. It codes for CSEAGGNTEAFF.

In DNA form, the CDR3 reads TGTGCCAGCAGTGACTCGGGACAGGGGGTTCAGTACTTC. Its protein product is CASSDSGQGVQYF. V and J are TRBV6-4 and TRBJ2-7; 11 bases agree with TRBD1. Germline loops: CDR1 MRHNA, CDR2 SNTAGT. The junction had 2 bases not matched to a gene; V was cut back by 0 bases and J by 10 bases. The CDR3 runs to 13 residues.

The chain joins TRBV29-1 to TRBJ1-2; D is ambiguous. Trimming took 1 base from V and 8 from J, leaving 17 bases between them. Germline CDR1 SQVTM, CDR2 ANQGSEA. The CDR3 is made up of 14 amino acids. The CDR3 here is CSVEGALSILGYTF. The CDR3, as DNA: TGCAGCGTTGAAGGTGCCCTATCAATATTGGGCTACACCTTC.

The CDR3 region is CASSLTAGENEQFF. The CDR3 bases are TGTGCCAGCAGCTTAACGGCGGGGGAGAATGAGCAGTTCTTC. V gene TRBV7-9 combines with J gene TRBJ2-1, with 7 bases matching TRBD2. Germline CDR1 SEHNR, CDR2 FQNEAQ (reference sequence). J lost 7 bases, V lost 2 bases, and 5 bases had no gene match. The CDR3 runs 14 residues.

The V call is TRBV5-6, the J call TRBJ2-5; D is possibly TRBD1 or TRBD2 (6 bases each). The CDR3 spans 15 residues. V shed 4 bases and J shed 2 bases, with 15 bases lying between them. The V gene's germline CDR1 is SGHDT and CDR2 YYEEEE. CDR3 residues: CASSLLTGGQETQYF. CDR3 DNA sequence: TGTGCCAGCAGCCTACTGACAGGAGGGCAAGAGACCCAGTACTTC.

This chain links TRBV27 with TRBJ1-4; a possible D gene is TRBD1 (6 bases). V was shortened by 10 bases and J by 6 bases, with 15 bases between the two germline ends. The CDR3 totals 13 residues. Germline V gene sequence: CDR1 MNHEY, CDR2 SMNVEV (reference sequence). The CDR3 nucleotides are TGTGCCAACCCGTGGGGGCCCCATGAAAAACTGTTTTTT. It is translated as CANPWGPHEKLFF. Drawing the rest from reference TRBV27 and TRBJ1-4, the complete variable domain is EAQVTQNPRYLITVTGKKLTVTCSQNMNHEYMSWYRQDPGLGLRQIYYSMNVEVTDKGDVPEGYKVSRKEKRNFPLILESPSPNQTSLYFCANPWGPHEKLFFGSGTQLSVL.